Listed below are T cell receptor beta chains from one sample, sequenced in a study of T cells in localized non-small cell lung cancer. Assay: immunoSEQ multiplex PCR; the TCRdb copy retains only in-frame clones and omits some. The table shows about 41,000 clones, with 65% to 90% occurring only once. Material: PBMCs, obtained before any cancer treatment. The receptors stem from a man aged 40-75 years with stage II lung adenocarcinoma. Both conserved end residues are part of each CDR3. D genes are given only for firm matches. Rows may omit the clone size; those that give it use once, few, many or a size class.

clone_size: few
cdr3_length: 10
v_call: TRBV6-1
d_call: -
j_call: TRBJ1-1
cdr3_aa: CASMLTEAFF
cdr3_nt: TGTGCCAGCATGCTTACTGAAGCTTTCTTT

clone_size: once
cdr3_length: 13
v_call: TRBV7-2
d_call: -
j_call: TRBJ2-3
cdr3_aa: CASSKDQSDTQYF
cdr3_nt: TGTGCCAGCAGCAAGGACCAGTCGGATACGCAGTATTTT

clone_size: -
cdr3_length: 16
v_call: TRBV4-1
d_call: TRBD1
j_call: TRBJ1-5
cdr3_aa: CASSQARTGPDQPQHF
cdr3_nt: TGCGCCAGCAGCCAAGCCCGGACAGGGCCTGATCAGCCCCAGCATTTT

clone_size: -
cdr3_length: 13
v_call: TRBV28
d_call: -
j_call: TRBJ2-5
cdr3_aa: CASSADPGETQYF
cdr3_nt: TGTGCCAGCAGCGCGGACCCCGGGGAGACCCAGTACTTC

clone_size: once
cdr3_length: 14
v_call: TRBV7-8
d_call: TRBD1
j_call: TRBJ1-1
cdr3_aa: CASSPQGANTEAFF
cdr3_nt: TGTGCCAGCAGCCCACAGGGGGCAAACACTGAAGCTTTCTTT

clone_size: -
cdr3_length: 14
v_call: TRBV21-1
d_call: -
j_call: TRBJ1-2
cdr3_aa: CASPPKDHLYGYTF
cdr3_nt: TGTGCCAGCCCTCCTAAGGACCATCTCTATGGCTACACCTTC

clone_size: -
cdr3_length: 15
v_call: TRBV28
d_call: TRBD1
j_call: TRBJ1-4
cdr3_aa: CASSSPGQGSEKLFF
cdr3_nt: TGTGCCAGCAGTTCCCCGGGACAGGGGAGTGAAAAACTGTTTTTT

clone_size: -
cdr3_length: 14
v_call: TRBV7-8
d_call: TRBD2
j_call: TRBJ2-5
cdr3_aa: CASSLATGGETQYF
cdr3_nt: TGTGCCAGCAGCTTAGCGACGGGGGGGGAGACCCAGTACTTC

clone_size: -
cdr3_length: 15
v_call: TRBV7-9
d_call: TRBD1
j_call: TRBJ2-7
cdr3_aa: CASRQSHTRGPEQYF
cdr3_nt: TGTGCCAGCAGACAGTCCCACACGAGGGGGCCTGAGCAGTACTTC

clone_size: -
cdr3_length: 15
v_call: TRBV5-6
d_call: TRBD1
j_call: TRBJ2-5
cdr3_aa: CASSFGQGPQETQYF
cdr3_nt: TGTGCCAGCAGCTTCGGACAGGGCCCACAAGAGACCCAGTACTTC

clone_size: -
cdr3_length: 13
v_call: TRBV5-8
d_call: TRBD1
j_call: TRBJ2-1
cdr3_aa: CASSRDRGYEQFF
cdr3_nt: TGTGCCAGCAGCCGAGACAGGGGCTATGAGCAGTTCTTC

clone_size: -
cdr3_length: 14
v_call: TRBV4-2
d_call: TRBD1
j_call: TRBJ2-5
cdr3_aa: CASSQQTGTETQYF
cdr3_nt: TGTGCCAGCAGCCAGCAGACAGGGACCGAGACCCAGTACTTC

clone_size: -
cdr3_length: 15
v_call: TRBV7-8
d_call: TRBD1
j_call: TRBJ1-4
cdr3_aa: CASSLQGGTNEKLFF
cdr3_nt: TGTGCCAGCAGCTTACAGGGGGGTACTAATGAAAAACTGTTTTTT

clone_size: -
cdr3_length: 13
v_call: TRBV27
d_call: TRBD1
j_call: TRBJ2-3
cdr3_aa: CASSSTGGDTQYF
cdr3_nt: TGTGCCAGCAGTTCTACAGGGGGGGATACGCAGTATTTT

clone_size: -
cdr3_length: 13
v_call: TRBV19
d_call: -
j_call: TRBJ1-2
cdr3_aa: CASSRGENYGYTF
cdr3_nt: TGTGCCAGTAGTAGGGGGGAAAACTATGGCTACACCTTC

clone_size: -
cdr3_length: 15
v_call: TRBV4-3
d_call: -
j_call: TRBJ2-6
cdr3_aa: CASSQEGVRANVLTF
cdr3_nt: TGCGCCAGCAGCCAAGAGGGAGTCAGGGCCAACGTCCTGACTTTC

clone_size: -
cdr3_length: 15
v_call: TRBV7-2
d_call: -
j_call: TRBJ1-2
cdr3_aa: CASSLAIGFSYGYTF
cdr3_nt: TGTGCCAGCAGCTTAGCGATAGGGTTCAGCTATGGCTACACCTTC

clone_size: -
cdr3_length: 14
v_call: TRBV4-2
d_call: -
j_call: TRBJ2-7
cdr3_aa: CASSQEQTDYEQYF
cdr3_nt: TGTGCCAGCAGCCAAGAGCAGACTGACTACGAGCAGTACTTC

clone_size: -
cdr3_length: 16
v_call: TRBV7-9
d_call: TRBD1
j_call: TRBJ1-4
cdr3_aa: CASSSTTGGIGEKLFF
cdr3_nt: TGTGCCAGCAGCTCTACAACAGGGGGCATAGGTGAAAAACTGTTTTTT

clone_size: -
cdr3_length: 15
v_call: TRBV6-5
d_call: TRBD1
j_call: TRBJ1-6
cdr3_aa: CASSYQDRGNSPLHF
cdr3_nt: TGTGCCAGCAGTTATCAGGACAGGGGTAATTCACCCCTCCACTTT